The sequence of this T cell receptor beta chain was determined in a study of identifying expanded T cells in peripheral blood. Whole-study results and caveats: Variance in clone template counts between approximately 2-week samples significantly increased with total template count across all healthy donors.

This clone was detected only a few times. Its antigen is unidentified. A read error may account for a junction end that differs from germline. The assay was immunoSEQ multiplex PCR, and TCRdb's table has in-frame clones only and misses some. The profile shows 100,000 or so clones, about 90% of them singletons. CDR3 length: 12 residues. Germline V gene sequence: CDR1 SGHAT, CDR2 FQNNGV. This receptor was obtained from a person aged 18 to 75 in good health. Sequencing was carried out using blood. The chain joins TRBV11-2 to TRBJ1-2; D is unresolved. The CDR3 spells CASSLEKAFLPF. CDR3 DNA sequence: TGTGCCAGCAGCTTAGAAAAGGCCTTCCTACCCTTC.